This is a list of T cell receptor beta chains from one sample in a study of T cells expressing NK-cell markers. With the 5' RACE reads reprocessed, TCRdb shows one record per CDR3 protein and no DNA. Its table lists roughly 380,000 distinct CDR3 sequences. Specimen: blood T cells: a sorted CD56 or NKG2C T cell subset, CD4+ or CD8+ T cells, or bulk PBMC T cells (not recorded which). The receptors stem from a man aged 18-70 years in good health. The CDR3 runs from the conserved cysteine through the conserved F or W.

>TRBV7-2|TRBJ2-7
CASSRGGGGIYEQYF
>TRBV20-1|TRBJ1-6
CSAREGTVVNSPLHF
>TRBV2|TRBJ2-7
CATPGLAGGPYEQYF
>TRBV12-5|TRBJ2-3
CASGLVAGPEDTQYF
>TRBV6-5|TRBJ2-7
CASSYSILAGLYEQYF
>TRBV19|TRBJ2-7
CASSGGASYPYEQYF
>TRBV12-3/TRBV12-4|TRBJ2-5
CASSYPGTGGQETQYF
>TRBV27|TRBJ1-2
CASSPKPGQIYGYTF
>TRBV7-3|TRBJ1-1
CASSLRAILDRVQGTEAFF
>TRBV2|TRBJ1-1
CASRLLKGNAEAFF
>TRBV2|TRBJ2-1
CASRAGTSAGEQFF
>TRBV7-6|TRBJ2-1
CASSLGAGRLSYNEQFF
>TRBV12-3/TRBV12-4|TRBJ1-5
CASSFKGLPQHF
>TRBV5-1|TRBJ1-6
CASSLGNRVNSPLHF
>TRBV7-9|TRBJ1-2
CASSGTGLLGGYTF
>TRBV6-1|TRBJ2-6
CASSKLSSGANVLTF
>TRBV7-9|TRBJ2-3
CASSLALRGDGPDTQYF
>TRBV20-1|TRBJ2-1
CSASRGPLLSSYNEQFF
>TRBV11-2|TRBJ2-5
CASSWDGRLRQETQYF
>TRBV20-1|TRBJ2-4
CSAAGGEGAKNIQYF
>TRBV18|TRBJ2-5
CASSLGQGYETQYF
>TRBV18|TRBJ2-7
CASSPHPAGGEQYF
>TRBV5-1|TRBJ1-1
CASSLVAGSNTEAFF
>TRBV20-1|TRBJ2-1
CSASPSGGKGNEQFF
>TRBV11-2|TRBJ2-7
CAVGEGSFNYEQYF
>TRBV18|TRBJ1-5
CASSLQDVGNQPQHF
>TRBV11-2|TRBJ2-4
CASSPRQGGKNIQYF
>TRBV6-5|TRBJ1-2
CASSYGYRVANYGYTF
>TRBV2|TRBJ2-3
CASRGDGYSTDTQYF
>TRBV3-1|TRBJ1-5
CASSQGPTGVMAVLPQHF
>TRBV5-6|TRBJ2-7
CASSLLTREQYF
>TRBV5-4|TRBJ1-2
CASIKLGMFQDIRGYTF
>TRBV5-5|TRBJ2-7
CASSPLDSYEQYF
>TRBV4-1|TRBJ2-1
CASSPSKGGVVGGNEQFF
>TRBV6-1|TRBJ2-5
CASSGPVKETQYF
>TRBV6-1|TRBJ2-1
CASSEVGASGVNYNEQFF
>TRBV5-8|TRBJ2-3
CASSSFGGGMTDTQYF
>TRBV12-3/TRBV12-4|TRBJ2-7
CASQMTSSYEQYF
>TRBV5-1|TRBJ2-3
CASSKPPGSTDTQYF
>TRBV11-1|TRBJ1-1
CASSSPDRGTEAFF
>TRBV25-1|TRBJ2-1
CASREAGTGFHEQFF
>TRBV10-3|TRBJ2-7
CAIRGPGGGYEQYF
>TRBV12-5|TRBJ1-1
CASGPGTGRSEAFF
>TRBV7-2|TRBJ2-5
CASSLGVLLETQYF
>TRBV7-6|TRBJ2-5
CASSPNPGLAGANQYF
>TRBV20-1|TRBJ2-7
CSASLDRGRGEQYF
>TRBV7-9|TRBJ2-5
CASSLDSVQETQYF
>TRBV2|TRBJ2-2
CASKQRSGELFF
>TRBV19|TRBJ2-1
CASSNRGGRSYNEQFF